The clone carrying this TCR beta chain was counted ten times or more. This specimen belongs to a study of spatial heterogeneity in lung cancer. In TCRdb, the 5' RACE reads were re-called with MiXCR into one record per CDR3 protein. This repertoire shows about 21,000 distinct CDR3 sequences, under 6% found once; its top ten account for 6% to 7.5%. Trimming left V 0 bases short and J 4 bases short, with 10 bases between. Germline assignment: CDR1 LGHNA and CDR2 YSLEER. CDR3 length equals 15 residues. Time point in this sample: sample taken at primary tumor resection. Extraction of whole RNA from tumor, nontumor lung or frozen PBMC preceded unsorted sequencing.

The chain is built from TRBV4-3 and TRBJ2-1, with a tentative D call TRBD2 (5 bases). This TCR was recovered from a male donor with early-stage non-small cell lung cancer. The sample in question was PBMCs, obtained at surgery. CDR3: CASSQERPGYNEQFF. The CDR3 nucleotides read TGCGCCAGCAGCCAAGAACGCCCGGGGTACAATGAGCAGTTCTTC.